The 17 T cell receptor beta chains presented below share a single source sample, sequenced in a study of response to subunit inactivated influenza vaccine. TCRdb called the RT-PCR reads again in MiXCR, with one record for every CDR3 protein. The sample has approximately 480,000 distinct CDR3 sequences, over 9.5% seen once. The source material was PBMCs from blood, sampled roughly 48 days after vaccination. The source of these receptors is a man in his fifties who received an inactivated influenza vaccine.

The CDR3 spells CASSPGQQIAHYGYTF. The CDR3 DNA sequence: TGTGCCAGCAGCCCGGGACAGCAAATAGCCCACTATGGCTACACCTTC. The V call is TRBV4-2, the J call TRBJ1-2; 7 positions match TRBD1. Germline trimming cut 4 bases from V and 3 bases from J; bases unmatched to any gene: 11. Germline lookup yields CDR1 LGHNA and CDR2 YNFKEQ. The CDR3 has 16 residues.

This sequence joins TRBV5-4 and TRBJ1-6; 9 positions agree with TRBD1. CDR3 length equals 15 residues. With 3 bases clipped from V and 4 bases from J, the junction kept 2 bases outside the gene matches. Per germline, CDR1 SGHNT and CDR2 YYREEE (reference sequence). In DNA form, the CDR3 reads TGTGCCAGCAGCTCGACAGGGGGGTATAATTCACCCCTCCACTTT. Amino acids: CASSSTGGYNSPLHF. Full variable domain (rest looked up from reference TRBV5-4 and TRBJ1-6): ETGVTQSPTHLIKTRGQQVTLRCSSQSGHNTVSWYQQALGQGPQFIFQYYREEENGRGNFPPRFSGLQFPNYSSELNVNALELDDSALYLCASSSTGGYNSPLHFGNGTRLTVT.

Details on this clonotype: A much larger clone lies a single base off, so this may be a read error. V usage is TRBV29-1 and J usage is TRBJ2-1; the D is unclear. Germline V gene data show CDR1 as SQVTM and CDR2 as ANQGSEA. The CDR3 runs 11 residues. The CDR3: CSVEGLNEQCF. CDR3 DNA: TGCAGCGTTGAAGGGCTCAATGAGCAGTGCTTC.

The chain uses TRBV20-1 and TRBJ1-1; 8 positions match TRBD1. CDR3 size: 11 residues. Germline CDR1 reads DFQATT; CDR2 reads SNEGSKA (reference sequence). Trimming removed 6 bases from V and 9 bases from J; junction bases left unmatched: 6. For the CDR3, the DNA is TGCAGTGCGGGGGGACAGGAGAAAGCTTTCTTT. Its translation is CSAGGQEKAFF.

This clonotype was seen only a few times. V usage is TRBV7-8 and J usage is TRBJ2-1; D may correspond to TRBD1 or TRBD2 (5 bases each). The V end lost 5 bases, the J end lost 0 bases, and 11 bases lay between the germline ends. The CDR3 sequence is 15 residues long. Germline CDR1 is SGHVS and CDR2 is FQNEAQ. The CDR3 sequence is CASSRGTYSYNEQFF. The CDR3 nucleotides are TGTGCCAGCAGCAGAGGGACCTACTCCTACAATGAGCAGTTCTTC.

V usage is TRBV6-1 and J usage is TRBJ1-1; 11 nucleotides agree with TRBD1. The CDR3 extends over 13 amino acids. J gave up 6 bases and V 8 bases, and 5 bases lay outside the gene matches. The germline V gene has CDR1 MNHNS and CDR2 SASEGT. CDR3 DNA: TGTGCCAGCCGGACAGGGGGCGAATCTGAAGCTTTCTTT. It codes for CASRTGGESEAFF.

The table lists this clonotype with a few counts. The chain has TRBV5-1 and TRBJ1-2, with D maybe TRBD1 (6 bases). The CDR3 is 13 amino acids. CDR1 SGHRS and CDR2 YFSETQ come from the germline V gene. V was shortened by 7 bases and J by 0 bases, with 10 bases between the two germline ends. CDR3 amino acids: CASGGLSNYGYTF. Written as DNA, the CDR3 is TGCGCCAGCGGGGGCCTCTCTAACTATGGCTACACCTTC.

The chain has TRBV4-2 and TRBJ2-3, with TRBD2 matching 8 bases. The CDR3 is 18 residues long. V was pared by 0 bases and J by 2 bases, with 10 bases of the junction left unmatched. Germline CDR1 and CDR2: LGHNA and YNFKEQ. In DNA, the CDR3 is TGTGCCAGCAGCCAAGAGCCAGCGGGGGACCTCGTCACAGATACGCAGTATTTT. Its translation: CASSQEPAGDLVTDTQYF.

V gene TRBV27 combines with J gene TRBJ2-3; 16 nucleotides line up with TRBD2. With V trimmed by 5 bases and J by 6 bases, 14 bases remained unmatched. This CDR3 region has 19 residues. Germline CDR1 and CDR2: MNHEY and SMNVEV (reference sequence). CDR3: CASSDLPGLAGGEGDTQYF. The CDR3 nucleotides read TGTGCCAGCAGTGACCTCCCGGGACTAGCGGGAGGGGAGGGGGATACGCAGTATTTT.

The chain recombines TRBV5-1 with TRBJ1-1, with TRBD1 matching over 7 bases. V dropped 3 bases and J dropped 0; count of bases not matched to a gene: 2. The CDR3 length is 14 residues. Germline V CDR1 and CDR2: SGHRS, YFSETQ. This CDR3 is CASSSTGVNTEAFF. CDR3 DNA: TGCGCCAGCAGCTCTACAGGGGTGAACACTGAAGCTTTCTTT.

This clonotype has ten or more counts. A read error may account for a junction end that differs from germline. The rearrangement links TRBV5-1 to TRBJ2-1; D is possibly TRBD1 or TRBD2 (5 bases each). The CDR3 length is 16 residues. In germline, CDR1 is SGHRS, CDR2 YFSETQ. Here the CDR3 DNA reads TGCGCGAGCAACGAGGGGATCCTTAGCTCCTACAATGAGCAGTTCTTC. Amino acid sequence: CASNEGILSSYNEQFF.

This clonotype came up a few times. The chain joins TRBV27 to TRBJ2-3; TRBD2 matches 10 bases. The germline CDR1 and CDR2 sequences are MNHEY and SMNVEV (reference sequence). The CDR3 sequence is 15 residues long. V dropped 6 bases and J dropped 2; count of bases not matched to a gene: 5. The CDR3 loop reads CASSWTSGFTDTQYF. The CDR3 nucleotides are TGTGCCAGCAGCTGGACTAGCGGATTCACAGATACGCAGTATTTT.

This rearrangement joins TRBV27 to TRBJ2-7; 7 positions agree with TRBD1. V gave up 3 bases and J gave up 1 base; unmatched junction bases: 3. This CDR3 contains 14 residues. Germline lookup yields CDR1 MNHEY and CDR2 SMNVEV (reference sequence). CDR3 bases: TGTGCCAGCAGTTTGACAGGGATATCCTACGAGCAGTACTTC. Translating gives CASSLTGISYEQYF.

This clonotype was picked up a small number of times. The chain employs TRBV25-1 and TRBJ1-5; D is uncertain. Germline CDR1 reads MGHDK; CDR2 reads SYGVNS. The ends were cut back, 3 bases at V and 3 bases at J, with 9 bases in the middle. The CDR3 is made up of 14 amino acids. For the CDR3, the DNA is TGTGCCAGCAGTGATTACCGGGACAATCAGCCCCAGCATTTT. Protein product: CASSDYRDNQPQHF.

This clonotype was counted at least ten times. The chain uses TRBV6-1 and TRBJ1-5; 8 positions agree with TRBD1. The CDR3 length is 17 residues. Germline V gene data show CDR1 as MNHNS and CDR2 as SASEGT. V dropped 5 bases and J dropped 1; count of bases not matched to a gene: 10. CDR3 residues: CASSQGQGYGSNQPQHF. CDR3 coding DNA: TGTGCCAGCAGTCAAGGACAGGGTTATGGGAGCAATCAGCCCCAGCATTTT.

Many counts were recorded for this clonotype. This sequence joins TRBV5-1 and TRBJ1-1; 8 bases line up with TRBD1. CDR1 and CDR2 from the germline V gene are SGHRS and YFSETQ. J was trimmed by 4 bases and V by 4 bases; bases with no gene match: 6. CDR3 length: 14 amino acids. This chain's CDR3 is CASSVTGGSTEAFF. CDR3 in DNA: TGCGCCAGCAGCGTTACAGGGGGAAGCACTGAAGCTTTCTTT.

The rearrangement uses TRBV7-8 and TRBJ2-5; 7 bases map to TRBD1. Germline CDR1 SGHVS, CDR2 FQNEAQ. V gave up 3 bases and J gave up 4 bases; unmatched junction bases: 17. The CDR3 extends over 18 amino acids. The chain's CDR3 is CASSLIQGEHRGPETQYF. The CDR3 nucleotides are TGTGCCAGCAGCTTGATCCAGGGGGAGCATAGGGGCCCAGAGACCCAGTACTTC.